This T cell receptor beta chain came from a study of T cell clones after liver transplantation. At the level of the study: Pre-transplant mixed lymphocyte reactions yielded third-party-reactive TCRbeta sequences as comparators for graft-donor-reactive sequences.

This CDR3 is built from 14 residues. Germline CDR1 and CDR2: SGHRS and YFSETQ. Trimming removed 2 bases from V and 4 bases from J, with 10 bases in between. About this clone itself: The antigen is unknown.

Only in-frame clones appear in the TCRdb table, and some are missing; sequencing was by immunoSEQ multiplex PCR. The sample shows around 77,000 clones, about four fifths of them seen only once. Overall study findings and caveats: Graft donor-reactive T cells possibly entered the graft instead of undergoing deletion. Post-transplant, graft-donor-reactive CD4 TCRbeta sequences in blood dropped significantly in 5 of 8 subjects.

The sequences come from CD4+ T cells from blood, collected 12 months after liver transplant. The V and J genes are TRBV5-1 and TRBJ1-3; D is unclear. This receptor was obtained from a human patient who received a liver transplant. Some T cells may have originated in the graft donor. CDR3 nucleotides: TGCGCCAGCAGCTTCCCAGATTCAGGAAACACCATATATTTT. Translating gives CASSFPDSGNTIYF.